The subject of this entry is one T cell receptor beta chain. The TCRbeta library was prepared with unique molecular identifiers. In TCRdb, the PCR reads were re-called with MiXCR into one record per CDR3 protein. This sample yields 350,000 to 450,000 distinct CDR3 sequences, of which about a fifth are seen a single time; less than 4.5% belongs to the top ten. The sample is drawn from a study of T-cell reconstitution after alpha-beta-depleted transplantation in children. This CDR3 region has 14 residues. V lost 2 bases and J lost 2, with 10 bases in between. This specimen consisted of PBMCs from the stem cell graft donor, obtained from the stem cell graft. This sequence was found in a human donor who donated a stem cell graft to a child with acute myeloid leukemia. V is TRBV12-3 or TRBV12-4 and J is TRBJ2-7; the D is unclear. CDR3 bases: TGTGCCAGCAGTTTACGGTCCGCCACCTACGAGCAGTACTTC. It yields the protein CASSLRSATYEQYF.